This TCR beta chain was sequenced during a study of beta chain features in type 1 diabetes. In the study overall: Cell yields, gender and age were similar in healthy donors and patients.

V lost 3 bases, J lost 2 bases, and 10 bases lay in between. Germline V gene lookup returns CDR1 LNHDA and CDR2 SQIVND (reference sequence). CDR3 length: 14 residues. Staining for CD45RO/CCR7/CD25/CD127/CD95/CD27 allowed sorting of CD4+ naive, central memory, regulatory and stem cell-like memory cells. What was sequenced were expressed TCRB transcripts, since all of the isolated RNA had been reverse transcribed. Profiled with immunoSEQ multiplex PCR; TCRdb holds only in-frame clones, not every one. The sample gives 640,000 or so clones, around 15% of which show up once; 0.02% to 0.025% is in the top ten. As concerns this clone: Its specificity is not known.

General study findings and limits: The study found moderately but significantly shorter TCRB CDR3s in all four CD4+ subsets of Type 1 diabetes patients. A greater similarity of naive, central memory and Treg TCRB repertoires was seen among patients than among healthy donors. Researchers could not determine here whether HLA type influences TCRB rearrangement.

The receptor comes from a man between 18 and 29 years old with type 1 diabetes. The sample was naive CD4+ T cells from blood. This rearrangement joins TRBV19 to TRBJ1-1, with unresolved D. CDR3 sequence: CASSISAPNTEAFF. In DNA form, the CDR3 reads TGTGCCAGTAGTATTTCGGCGCCAAACACTGAAGCTTTCTTT.